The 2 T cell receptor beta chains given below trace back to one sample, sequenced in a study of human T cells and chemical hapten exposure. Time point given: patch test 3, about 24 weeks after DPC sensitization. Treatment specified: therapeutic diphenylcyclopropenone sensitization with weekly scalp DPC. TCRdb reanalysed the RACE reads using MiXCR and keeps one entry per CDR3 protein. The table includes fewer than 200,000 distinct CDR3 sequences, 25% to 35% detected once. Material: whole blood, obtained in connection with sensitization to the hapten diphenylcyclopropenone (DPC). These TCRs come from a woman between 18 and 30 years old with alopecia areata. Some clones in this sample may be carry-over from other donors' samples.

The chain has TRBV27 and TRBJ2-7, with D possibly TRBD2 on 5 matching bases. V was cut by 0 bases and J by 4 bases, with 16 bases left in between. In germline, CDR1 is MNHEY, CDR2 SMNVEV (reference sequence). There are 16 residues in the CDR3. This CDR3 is CASSLSAGGQPYEQYF. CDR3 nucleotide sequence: TGTGCCAGCAGTTTATCGGCCGGAGGCCAGCCGTACGAGCAGTACTTC.

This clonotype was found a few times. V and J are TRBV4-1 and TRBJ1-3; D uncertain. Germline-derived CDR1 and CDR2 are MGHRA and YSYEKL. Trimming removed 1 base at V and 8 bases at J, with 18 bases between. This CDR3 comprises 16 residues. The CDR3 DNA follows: TGCGCCAGCAGCCAAGGGACGGCGGTCAGGAGAGACACCATATATTTT. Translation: CASSQGTAVRRDTIYF.